One sample yielded the 29 T cell receptor beta chains listed below, sequenced in a study of blood T cell repertoires in COVID-19. Measured with immunoSEQ multiplex PCR; TCRdb has only the in-frame clones, and not every one. This table has about 280,000 clones, 88% appearing once. The sample comprised peripheral blood. All receptors derive from a man younger than 30 with active or convalescent COVID-19.

The chain has TRBV6-5 and TRBJ1-3; weak D call: TRBD1 (5 bases). V lost 2 bases to trimming and J lost 2 bases, with 10 bases between them. Germline V gene sequence: CDR1 MNHEY, CDR2 SVGAGI. CDR3 length: 15 residues. CDR3 residues: CASSYTRVAGNTIYF. CDR3 bases: TGTGCCAGCAGTTACACCAGGGTCGCTGGAAACACCATATATTTT.

The V call is TRBV5-1, the J call TRBJ2-2, with D perhaps matching TRBD2 (6 bases). Germline CDR1 SGHRS, CDR2 YFSETQ. This CDR3 is 13 amino acids long. V was clipped by 6 bases and J by 7 bases, with 13 bases between them. CDR3 DNA sequence: TGCGCCAGCACCGCAGGAGGGAGCGGGGAGCTGTTTTTT. Translating it yields CASTAGGSGELFF.

The chain couples TRBV5-1 to TRBJ1-3, with D perhaps TRBD1 (6 bases). The germline gives CDR1 SGHRS, CDR2 YFSETQ. V was trimmed by 0 bases and J by 0 bases, leaving 13 bases between them. The CDR3 runs 17 residues. CDR3 sequence reads: CASSLASGQLSGNTIYF. The DNA of the CDR3 is TGCGCCAGCAGCTTGGCCTCCGGACAGCTCTCTGGAAACACCATATATTTT.

CDR3 sequence: CASSPGQDGQTQYF. CDR3 nucleotides: TGTGCCAGCAGCCCCGGACAGGATGGACAGACCCAGTACTTC. The rearrangement uses TRBV7-9 and TRBJ2-5; TRBD1 agrees at 7 bases. CDR1 and CDR2 (germline): SEHNR, FQNEAQ (reference sequence). The CDR3 runs 14 residues. Trimming at V came to 5 bases and at J to 6 bases, leaving 9 bases not matched to a gene.

The rearrangement links TRBV2 to TRBJ1-2; D is unresolved. This CDR3 comprises 11 residues. V lost 8 bases and J lost 7, with 11 bases in between. Germline V gene data show CDR1 as SNHLY and CDR2 as FYNNEI. CDR3 nucleotide sequence: TGTGCCAGCCATGACTCGGGTGGCTACACCTTC. It is translated as CASHDSGGYTF.

This clone was seen a single time. The gene calls are TRBV6-5 and TRBJ2-3; 12 bases line up with TRBD2. The CDR3 spans 15 residues. Germline CDR1 is MNHEY and CDR2 is SVGAGI. V shed 6 bases and J 4 bases; nucleotides not matched to a gene: 5. CDR3 sequence: CASRLTSGGPDTQYF. Here the CDR3 DNA reads TGTGCCAGCAGACTGACTAGCGGGGGACCAGATACGCAGTATTTT.

This rearrangement joins TRBV6-6 to TRBJ2-1, with a weak D call TRBD2 (7 bases). The CDR3 contains 14 residues. Germline assignment: CDR1 MNHNY and CDR2 SVGAGI (reference sequence). V dropped 2 bases and J dropped 7 bases, with 12 bases sitting between them. The CDR3 region is CASSYGGAFNEQFF. The CDR3 nucleotides read TGTGCCAGCAGTTACGGGGGGGCCTTTAATGAGCAGTTCTTC.

V and J are TRBV5-1 and TRBJ1-3; a weak D match, TRBD1 (5 bases). V was cut by 4 bases and J by 2 bases, with 16 bases left in between. Germline CDR1 SGHRS, CDR2 YFSETQ. The CDR3 consists of 16 residues. This CDR3 is CASSLRGGGTGNTIYF. The CDR3 DNA is TGCGCCAGCAGCCTTCGTGGTGGGGGGACTGGAAACACCATATATTTT.

This clone was seen a single time. The genes are TRBV18 and TRBJ1-2, with 9 bases aligning to TRBD1. V lost 2 bases and J lost 7; bases outside the gene matches: 11. The germline V gene has CDR1 KGHSH and CDR2 LQKENI. The CDR3 is made up of 16 amino acids. The CDR3 region is CASSPNVGQGYGGYTF. CDR3 coding DNA: TGTGCCAGCTCACCAAATGTGGGACAGGGTTATGGTGGCTACACCTTC.

On this clone: Distinct nucleotide sequences in the sample also encode this CDR3. V is TRBV9 and J is TRBJ2-2; a weak D match, TRBD2 (5 bases). Trimming stripped 1 base from V and 2 bases from J, with 6 bases between. Germline V lookup: CDR1 SGDLS, CDR2 YYNGEE. CDR3 length: 14 amino acids. DNA of the CDR3: TGTGCCAGCAGCGTATCGGGAAACACCGGGGAGCTGTTTTTT. Its translation: CASSVSGNTGELFF.

The chain joins TRBV13 to TRBJ1-6, with 10 positions matching TRBD1. The V gene's germline CDR1 is PRHDT and CDR2 FYEKMQ (reference sequence). The junction had 7 bases not matched to a gene; V was cut back by 5 bases and J by 6 bases. The CDR3 runs 16 residues. The chain's CDR3 is CASSLRDRGTNSPLHF. For the CDR3, the DNA is TGTGCCAGCAGCCTCCGGGACAGGGGAACTAATTCACCCCTCCACTTT. Drawing the rest from reference TRBV13 and TRBJ1-6, the complete variable domain is AAGVIQSPRHLIKEKRETATLKCYPIPRHDTVYWYQQGPGQDPQFLISFYEKMQSDKGSIPDRFSAQQFSDYHSELNMSSLELGDSALYFCASSLRDRGTNSPLHFGNGTRLTVT.

The CDR3 region is CASGPDRGWDTEAFF. The CDR3 DNA is TGTGCTAGTGGCCCGGACAGGGGCTGGGACACTGAAGCTTTCTTT. V usage is TRBV12-5 and J usage is TRBJ1-1; 9 bases match TRBD1. The junction had 8 bases not matched to a gene; V was cut back by 6 bases and J by 3 bases. Germline assignment: CDR1 LGHNT and CDR2 FRNRAP. The CDR3 has 15 residues. The entire variable domain, with the rest obtained from reference TRBV12-5 and TRBJ1-1, is as follows: DARVTQTPRHKVTEMGQEVTMRCQPILGHNTVFWYRQTMMQGLELLAYFRNRAPLDDSGMPKDRFSAEMPDATLATLKIQPSEPRDSAVYFCASGPDRGWDTEAFFGQGTRLTVV.

The rearrangement uses TRBV18 and TRBJ1-1, with D uncertain. The V gene's germline CDR1 is KGHSH and CDR2 LQKENI. Trimming shortened V by 1 base and J by 5 bases, and 11 bases separated the two germline ends. The CDR3 contains 14 residues. The CDR3 DNA reads as TGTGCCAGCTCACCACAAGGGAGGGAGACTGAAGCTTTCTTT. As protein: CASSPQGRETEAFF.

This clone was detected only once. This rearrangement joins TRBV4-1 to TRBJ1-5; D is possibly TRBD1 (5 bases). Germline V lookup: CDR1 MGHRA, CDR2 YSYEKL. The CDR3 contains 17 residues. Trimming shortened V by 1 base and J by 4 bases, and 17 bases separated the two germline ends. CDR3: CASSQGFGGIGNQPQHF. The CDR3 region has the DNA TGCGCCAGCAGCCAAGGTTTCGGGGGAATTGGAAATCAGCCCCAGCATTTT.

This clone was seen only once. This chain uses TRBV14 with TRBJ1-4; weak D call: TRBD1 (5 bases). The germline V and J ends were trimmed by 10 bases and 8 bases, with 20 bases remaining between them. This CDR3 comprises 14 residues. Per germline, CDR1 SGHDN and CDR2 FVKESK. CDR3 protein: CAILMRGGREKLFF. The CDR3 bases are TGTGCCATCCTCATGCGGGGGGGGAGAGAAAAACTGTTTTTT.

This sequence joins TRBV5-1 and TRBJ2-7; no clear D. Trimming took 0 bases from V and 3 from J, leaving 10 bases between them. The CDR3 runs 14 residues. Germline-derived CDR1 and CDR2 are SGHRS and YFSETQ. The CDR3 sequence: CASSLATSGYEQYF. The CDR3 DNA reads as TGCGCCAGCAGCTTGGCCACGTCGGGCTACGAGCAGTACTTC.

The chain couples TRBV16 to TRBJ2-1; 7 bases are shared with TRBD1. J lost 0 bases, V lost 4 bases, and 3 bases had no gene match. CDR3 length: 15 amino acids. Germline loops: CDR1 KGHSY, CDR2 FQNENV. CDR3 in DNA: TGTGCCAGCAGCCTGGACAGGAGCTCCTACAATGAGCAGTTCTTC. This gives the protein CASSLDRSSYNEQFF.

The chain employs TRBV19 and TRBJ2-2, with 7 bases lining up with TRBD1. The CDR3 contains 15 residues. Germline trimming cut 5 bases from V and 6 bases from J; bases unmatched to any gene: 9. CDR1 and CDR2 (germline): LNHDA, SQIVND (reference sequence). CDR3 nucleotide sequence: TGTGCCAGTAGTCTGACAGGGATGGGCGCCGGGGAGCTGTTTTTT. Translated, it gives CASSLTGMGAGELFF.

V gene TRBV5-6 combines with J gene TRBJ1-4; possibly TRBD1 for D (6 bases). This CDR3 spans 14 amino acids. The germline CDR1 and CDR2 sequences are SGHDT and YYEEEE. Trimming left V 4 bases short and J 6 bases short, with 13 bases between. CDR3 loop: CASSPGTRDEKLFF. CDR3 DNA: TGTGCCAGCAGCCCCGGGACAAGGGATGAAAAACTGTTTTTT. Variable domain in full (rest from reference TRBV5-6 and TRBJ1-4): DAGVTQSPTHLIKTRGQQVTLRCSPKSGHDTVSWYQQALGQGPQFIFQYYEEEERQRGNFPDRFSGHQFPNYSSELNVNALLLGDSALYLCASSPGTRDEKLFFGSGTQLSVL.

This clone was seen once. The chain combines TRBV7-9 with TRBJ1-1; 8 nucleotides align to TRBD1. The CDR3 totals 16 residues. Germline-derived CDR1 and CDR2 are SEHNR and FQNEAQ (reference sequence). Unmatched junction bases numbered 12, after V lost 5 bases and J lost 4 bases. The CDR3 DNA is TGTGCCAGCAGCACCCGACGGGACACAGGGGGCACTGAAGCTTTCTTT. This gives the protein CASSTRRDTGGTEAFF.

The chain uses TRBV5-5 and TRBJ2-7; no reliable D call. V was clipped by 2 bases and J by 7 bases, with 10 bases between them. Germline V lookup: CDR1 SGHKS, CDR2 YYEKEE (reference sequence). CDR3 length: 12 residues. The CDR3 DNA reads TGTGCCAGCAGCTTTGGCCCCCGAGAGCAGTACTTC. This translates into CASSFGPREQYF.

This clone is a singleton in its sample. The rearrangement links TRBV5-1 to TRBJ1-2, with TRBD1 matching 10 bases. This CDR3 is 15 amino acids long. V shed 0 bases and J 4 bases; nucleotides not matched to a gene: 3. Germline V gives CDR1 SGHRS, CDR2 YFSETQ. The DNA for the CDR3 is TGCGCCAGCAGCTTGGGCGGACAGGGGGTCTATGGCTACACCTTC. It yields the protein CASSLGGQGVYGYTF. The full variable domain, its missing parts supplied by reference TRBV5-1 and TRBJ1-2, is KAGVTQTPRYLIKTRGQQVTLSCSPISGHRSVSWYQQTPGQGLQFLFEYFSETQRNKGNFPGRFSGRQFSNSRSEMNVSTLELGDSALYLCASSLGGQGVYGYTFGSGTRLTVV.

The chain has TRBV19 and TRBJ1-4; 9 bases align to TRBD1. This CDR3 comprises 15 residues. The V and J ends lost 5 bases and 6 bases, in that order; junction bases with no gene match: 7. Per germline, CDR1 LNHDA and CDR2 SQIVND (reference sequence). CDR3 bases: TGTGCCAGTAGTCCGACAGGGGGAGGGGATGAAAAACTGTTTTTT. Translating gives CASSPTGGGDEKLFF.

This chain's CDR3 is CASSLPRTSGGAVTGELFF. The CDR3 bases are TGTGCCAGCAGCTTACCGCGGACTAGCGGGGGGGCGGTAACCGGGGAGCTGTTTTTT. The chain has TRBV7-2 and TRBJ2-2; 15 bases fit TRBD2. Germline-derived CDR1 and CDR2 are SGHTA and FQGNSA. CDR3 length: 19 amino acids. Unmatched junction bases numbered 9, after V lost 2 bases and J lost 5 bases.

The chain has TRBV7-2 and TRBJ2-7; TRBD2 aligns across 10 bases. Germline CDR1 is SGHTA and CDR2 is FQGNSA. The CDR3 spans 17 residues. With V trimmed by 6 bases and J by 2 bases, 13 bases remained unmatched. CDR3 DNA: TGTGCCAGCAGTCAAGGGACTAGCGTTTATCTTACCTACGAGCAGTACTTC. It translates to CASSQGTSVYLTYEQYF.

The chain has TRBV19 and TRBJ1-5; TRBD1 is a possible D gene (6 bases). The CDR3 contains 16 residues. V dropped 5 bases and J dropped 0 bases, with 14 bases sitting between them. In germline, CDR1 is LNHDA, CDR2 SQIVND (reference sequence). The CDR3 sequence is CASSSWTVDSNQPQHF. The CDR3 DNA follows: TGTGCCAGTAGTTCATGGACAGTAGATAGCAATCAGCCCCAGCATTTT. The complete variable domain, with remaining parts taken from reference TRBV19 and TRBJ1-5, reads DGGITQSPKYLFRKEGQNVTLSCEQNLNHDAMYWYRQDPGQGLRLIYYSQIVNDFQKGDIAEGYSVSREKKESFPLTVTSAQKNPTAFYLCASSSWTVDSNQPQHFGDGTRLSIL.

This clone was detected only a few times. The V call is TRBV14, the J call TRBJ2-2; D possibly corresponds to TRBD1 (6 bases). In germline, CDR1 is SGHDN, CDR2 FVKESK. The CDR3 spans 14 residues. The V end was cut by 0 bases, the J end by 5 bases, with 7 bases between. As DNA, the CDR3 is TGTGCCAGCAGCCAAGATAGGGGGACCGGGGAGCTGTTTTTT. Translating it yields CASSQDRGTGELFF.

The genes are TRBV9 and TRBJ2-5; D is perhaps TRBD1 (5 bases). Germline lookup yields CDR1 SGDLS and CDR2 YYNGEE. The CDR3 length is 16 residues. The germline V and J ends were trimmed by 4 bases and 0 bases, with 16 bases remaining between them. Here the CDR3 DNA reads TGTGCCAGCAGCCCCACGATTTGGGGCCACCAAGAGACCCAGTACTTC. Translation: CASSPTIWGHQETQYF.

This clone appeared a few times. This chain connects TRBV3-1 (or the pseudogene TRBV3-2) to TRBJ1-5, with a weak D call TRBD1 (6 bases). Trimming left V 4 bases short and J 5 bases short, with 9 bases between. CDR1 and CDR2 (germline): LGHDT, YNNKEL (reference sequence). The CDR3 is made up of 13 amino acids. The CDR3 loop reads CASSLRQDQPQHF. The DNA for the CDR3 is TGTGCCAGCAGCCTGAGACAGGATCAGCCCCAGCATTTT.